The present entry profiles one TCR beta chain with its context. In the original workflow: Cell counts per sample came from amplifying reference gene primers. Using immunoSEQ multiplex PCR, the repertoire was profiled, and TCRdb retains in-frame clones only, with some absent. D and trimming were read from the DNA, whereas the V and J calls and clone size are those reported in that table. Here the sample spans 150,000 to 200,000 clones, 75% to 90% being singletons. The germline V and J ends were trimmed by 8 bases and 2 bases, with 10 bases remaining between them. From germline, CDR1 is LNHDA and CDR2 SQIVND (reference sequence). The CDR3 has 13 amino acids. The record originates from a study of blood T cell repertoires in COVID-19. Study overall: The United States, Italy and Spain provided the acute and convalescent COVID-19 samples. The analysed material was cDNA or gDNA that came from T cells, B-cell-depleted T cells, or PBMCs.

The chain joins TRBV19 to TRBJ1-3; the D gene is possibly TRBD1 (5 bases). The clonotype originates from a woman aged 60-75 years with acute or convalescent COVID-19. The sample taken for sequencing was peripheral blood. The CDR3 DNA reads TGTGCCAGTCTGGGGCGGCCTGGAAACACCATATATTTT. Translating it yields CASLGRPGNTIYF.